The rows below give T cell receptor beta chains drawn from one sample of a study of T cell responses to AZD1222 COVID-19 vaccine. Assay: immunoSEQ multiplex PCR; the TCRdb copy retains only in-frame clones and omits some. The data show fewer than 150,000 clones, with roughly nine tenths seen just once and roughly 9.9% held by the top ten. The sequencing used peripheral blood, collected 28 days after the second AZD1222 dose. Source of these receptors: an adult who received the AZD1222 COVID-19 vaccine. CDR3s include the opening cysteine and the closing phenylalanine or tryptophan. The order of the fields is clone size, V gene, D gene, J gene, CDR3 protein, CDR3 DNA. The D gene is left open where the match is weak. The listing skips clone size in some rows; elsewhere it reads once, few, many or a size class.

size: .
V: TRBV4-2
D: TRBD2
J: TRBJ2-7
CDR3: CASSRPQGSTSGSSYEQYF
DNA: TGTGCCAGCAGCCGACCCCAAGGTAGTACTAGCGGGAGTAGCTACGAGCAGTACTTC

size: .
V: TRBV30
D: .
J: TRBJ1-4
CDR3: CAWSFWGLVNEKLFF
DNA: TGTGCCTGGAGCTTTTGGGGGCTGGTTAATGAAAAACTGTTTTTT

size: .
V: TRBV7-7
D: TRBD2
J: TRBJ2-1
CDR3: CASSRNPAGGGAYNEQFF
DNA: TGTGCCAGCAGCCGAAATCCAGCGGGAGGTGGGGCCTACAATGAGCAGTTCTTC

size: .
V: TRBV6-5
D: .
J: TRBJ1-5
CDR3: CASRVAGTNQPQHF
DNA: TGTGCCAGCAGGGTGGCGGGGACCAATCAGCCCCAGCATTTT

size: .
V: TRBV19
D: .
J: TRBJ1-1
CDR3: CASSTQLNTEAFF
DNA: TGTGCCAGTAGTACACAATTGAACACTGAAGCTTTCTTT

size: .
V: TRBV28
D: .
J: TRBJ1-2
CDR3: CASSLMNYGYTF
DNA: TGTGCCAGCAGTTTAATGAACTATGGCTACACCTTC

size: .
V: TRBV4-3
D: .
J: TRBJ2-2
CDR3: CASSLGENTGELFF
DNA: TGCGCCAGCAGCCTTGGGGAGAACACCGGGGAGCTGTTTTTT

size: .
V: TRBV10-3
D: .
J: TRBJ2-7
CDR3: CAIRSDSYEQYF
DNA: TGTGCCATCAGAAGCGACTCCTACGAGCAGTACTTC

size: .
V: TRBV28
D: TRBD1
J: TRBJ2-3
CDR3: CASSLWGTGWDTQYF
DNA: TGTGCCAGCAGTTTATGGGGGACAGGTTGGGATACGCAGTATTTT

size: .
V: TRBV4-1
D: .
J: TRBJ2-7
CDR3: CASSQRDGSYEQYF
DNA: TGCGCCAGCAGCCAGCGGGACGGATCCTACGAGCAGTACTTC

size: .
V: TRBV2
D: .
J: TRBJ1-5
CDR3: CASSEGLGQPQHF
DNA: TGTGCCAGCAGTGAAGGCCTCGGTCAGCCCCAGCATTTT

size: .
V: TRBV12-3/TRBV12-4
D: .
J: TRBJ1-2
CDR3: CASSLEANYGYTF
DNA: TGTGCCAGCAGTTTAGAAGCTAACTATGGCTACACCTTC

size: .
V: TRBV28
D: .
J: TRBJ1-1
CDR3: CASSFPSELETEAFF
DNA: TGTGCCAGCAGTTTCCCCTCCGAACTAGAGACAGAAGCTTTCTTT

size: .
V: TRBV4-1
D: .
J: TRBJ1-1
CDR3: CASSPGRGTEAFF
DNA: TGCGCCAGCAGCCCGGGCCGGGGCACTGAAGCTTTCTTT

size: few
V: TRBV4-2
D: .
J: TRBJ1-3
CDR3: CASSPMTSGNTIYF
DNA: TGTGCCAGCAGCCCGATGACCTCTGGAAACACCATATATTTT

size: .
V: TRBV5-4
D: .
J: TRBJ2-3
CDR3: CASSLVGETQYF
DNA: TGTGCCAGCAGCTTGGTGGGGGAGACGCAGTATTTT

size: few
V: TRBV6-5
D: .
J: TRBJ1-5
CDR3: CATHRQGFDNQPQHF
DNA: TGTGCCACACATAGGCAGGGATTCGACAATCAGCCCCAGCATTTT

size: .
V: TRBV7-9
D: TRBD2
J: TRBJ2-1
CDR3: CASSLNSAGFNPGYNEQFF
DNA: TGTGCCAGCAGCTTAAACTCAGCGGGGTTCAACCCTGGATACAATGAGCAGTTCTTC

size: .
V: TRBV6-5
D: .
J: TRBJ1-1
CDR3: CASSYRGDQDTEAFF
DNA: TGTGCCAGCAGTTATAGGGGGGATCAGGACACTGAAGCTTTCTTT

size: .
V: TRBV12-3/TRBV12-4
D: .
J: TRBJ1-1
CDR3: CASSPRTPEAFF
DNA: TGTGCCAGCAGCCCTCGGACCCCTGAAGCTTTCTTT

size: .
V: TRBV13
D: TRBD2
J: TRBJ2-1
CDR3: CASSVLADDNEQFF
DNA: TGTGCCAGCAGCGTCCTAGCGGACGACAATGAGCAGTTCTTC

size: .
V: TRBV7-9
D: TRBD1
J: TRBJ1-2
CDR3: CASSPDRGPYGYTF
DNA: TGTGCCAGCAGCCCGGACAGGGGCCCCTATGGCTACACCTTC

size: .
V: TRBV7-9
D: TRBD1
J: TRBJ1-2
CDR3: CASSFPLSGQGTYNYGYTF
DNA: TGTGCCAGCAGCTTTCCGCTCTCGGGACAGGGAACGTATAACTATGGCTACACCTTC

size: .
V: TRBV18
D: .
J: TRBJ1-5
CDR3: CASSPPGLSGGQPQHF
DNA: TGTGCCAGCTCACCACCGGGACTTTCAGGCGGACAGCCCCAGCATTTT

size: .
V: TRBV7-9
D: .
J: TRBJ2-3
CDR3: CASSQGARSSTDTQYF
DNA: TGTGCCAGCAGCCAAGGGGCTCGTTCAAGCACAGATACGCAGTATTTT

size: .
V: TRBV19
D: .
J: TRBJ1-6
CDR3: CASTTGPRAYNSPLHF
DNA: TGTGCCAGTACCACAGGGCCACGGGCCTATAATTCACCCCTCCACTTT

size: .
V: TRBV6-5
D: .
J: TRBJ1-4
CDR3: CASSYSGGREKLFF
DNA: TGTGCCAGCAGTTACAGTGGGGGACGAGAAAAACTGTTTTTT

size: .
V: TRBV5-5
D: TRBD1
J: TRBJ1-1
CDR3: CASSYGQGGTEAFF
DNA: TGTGCCAGCAGCTACGGACAGGGCGGAACTGAAGCTTTCTTT

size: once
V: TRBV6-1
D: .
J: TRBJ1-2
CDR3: CASSENWSSNYGYTF
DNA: TGTGCCAGCAGTGAAAATTGGAGTTCTAACTATGGCTACACCTTC

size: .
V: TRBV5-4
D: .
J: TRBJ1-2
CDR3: CASSSDSYGYTF
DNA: TGTGCCAGCAGCTCAGATTCCTATGGCTACACCTTC

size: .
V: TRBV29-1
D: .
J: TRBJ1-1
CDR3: CSVVRDGTEAFF
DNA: TGCAGCGTTGTCCGAGACGGAACTGAAGCTTTCTTT

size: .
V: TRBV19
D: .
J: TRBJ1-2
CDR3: CASSVSDQEIYGYTF
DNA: TGTGCCAGTTCCGTTTCCGACCAGGAGATTTATGGCTACACCTTC